The 29 T cell receptor beta chains reported below all come from one sample, sequenced in a study of CD4+ T cells in melanoma. Sequenced by immunoSEQ multiplex PCR; TCRdb stores in-frame clones only, minus some. The profile shows approximately 9,700 clones, around 79% of them singletons. Source material: cells from a culture (not recorded whether cultured in vitro). The source of these receptors is a human donor with melanoma.

This chain joins TRBV18 and TRBJ1-5; TRBD1 might be the D (5 bases). Trimming cost V 6 bases and J 5 bases, with 17 bases left between them. CDR1 and CDR2 (germline): KGHSH, LQKENI. The CDR3 consists of 15 residues. The CDR3 here is CASSSLRGLDQPQHF. The CDR3 DNA follows: TGTGCCAGCTCTTCATTACGGGGCCTGGATCAGCCCCAGCATTTT.

The chain joins TRBV9 to TRBJ1-2; TRBD1 aligns across 9 bases. Per the germline V gene, CDR1 is SGDLS and CDR2 is YYNGEE. This CDR3 spans 17 amino acids. Germline trimming cut 0 bases from V and 4 bases from J; bases unmatched to any gene: 10. CDR3 coding DNA: TGTGCCAGCAGCGTAGTTGGGGACAGGGAGCTTACCTATGGCTACACCTTC. This codes for CASSVVGDRELTYGYTF. Drawing the rest from reference TRBV9 and TRBJ1-2, the complete variable domain is DSGVTQTPKHLITATGQRVTLRCSPRSGDLSVYWYQQSLDQGLQFLIQYYNGEERAKGNILERFSAQQFPDLHSELNLSSLELGDSALYFCASSVVGDRELTYGYTFGSGTRLTVV.

This clone turned up a few times. The chain couples TRBV9 to TRBJ1-1; TRBD1 might be the D (5 bases). This CDR3 comprises 17 residues. Germline V CDR1 and CDR2: SGDLS, YYNGEE. V lost 0 bases and J 5 bases, leaving 20 bases between the germline ends. CDR3 amino acids: CASSVDLQARAPTEAFF. CDR3 DNA: TGTGCCAGCAGCGTAGACCTTCAGGCCAGGGCACCGACTGAAGCTTTCTTT. Full variable domain (remainder filled in from reference TRBV9 and TRBJ1-1): DSGVTQTPKHLITATGQRVTLRCSPRSGDLSVYWYQQSLDQGLQFLIQYYNGEERAKGNILERFSAQQFPDLHSELNLSSLELGDSALYFCASSVDLQARAPTEAFFGQGTRLTVV.

J is TRBJ2-7 and V is TRBV11-2, with D perhaps matching TRBD1 (6 bases). Trimming stripped 5 bases from V and 4 bases from J, with 15 bases between. CDR3 length: 14 residues. Germline loops: CDR1 SGHAT, CDR2 FQNNGV. The CDR3 loop is CASSPIRGLYEQYF. Here the CDR3 DNA reads TGTGCCAGCAGCCCCATAAGGGGGTTATACGAGCAGTACTTC.

V gene TRBV6-6 combines with J gene TRBJ1-1, with D possibly being TRBD1 (5 bases). V was cut by 6 bases and J by 1 base, with 12 bases left in between. This CDR3 region has 14 residues. Germline-derived CDR1 and CDR2 are MNHNY and SVGAGI (reference sequence). The CDR3 region has the DNA TGTGCCAGCAGCGCCGGCCAGGGGAACACTGAAGCTTTCTTT. It encodes CASSAGQGNTEAFF.

The V call is TRBV5-1, the J call TRBJ1-1; TRBD1 is a possible D gene (6 bases). V was trimmed by 5 bases and J by 3 bases, leaving 20 bases between them. This CDR3 has 16 amino acids. Germline CDR1 reads SGHRS; CDR2 reads YFSETQ. This chain's CDR3 is CASSVRGGTGHTEAFF. Here the CDR3 DNA reads TGCGCCAGCAGTGTCAGGGGCGGGACGGGACACACTGAAGCTTTCTTT.

By share, this clone ranks as medium-sized. The rearrangement links TRBV5-1 to TRBJ2-3; no definite D call. There are 11 residues in the CDR3. The germline V gene has CDR1 SGHRS and CDR2 YFSETQ. The V gene lost 7 bases and the J gene lost 6 bases, with 9 bases spanning the gap. CDR3 sequence reads: CASPDDDTQYF. CDR3 DNA: TGCGCCAGCCCCGACGATGATACGCAGTATTTT.

This chain connects TRBV7-9 to TRBJ2-3; TRBD2 matches 7 bases. The CDR3 sequence is 16 residues long. Germline CDR1 SEHNR, CDR2 FQNEAQ (reference sequence). The V segment lost 2 bases and the J segment 1 base; nucleotides outside the gene matches: 6. CDR3 region: CASSLIESGGTDTQYF. As DNA, the CDR3 is TGTGCCAGCAGCTTAATTGAAAGCGGGGGCACAGATACGCAGTATTTT.

CDR3 in DNA: TGTGCCAGCAGGGATGTACAGGGAACGGGTGAAAAACTGTTTTTT. It encodes CASRDVQGTGEKLFF. V is TRBV6-5 and J is TRBJ1-4; D may be TRBD1 (6 bases). V lost 6 bases and J lost 7, with 18 bases in between. Germline assignment: CDR1 MNHEY and CDR2 SVGAGI. The CDR3 has 15 amino acids.

The chain employs TRBV12-3 or TRBV12-4 and TRBJ1-1; no clear D gene. This CDR3 has 13 residues. V shed 6 bases and J shed 1 base, with 9 bases lying between them. The CDR3 DNA is TGTGCCAGCAGCGAACAGCAGAACACTGAAGCTTTCTTT. This gives the protein CASSEQQNTEAFF.

J is TRBJ1-2 and V is TRBV20-1, with D unresolved. The germline V gene encodes CDR1 DFQATT and CDR2 SNEGSKA (reference sequence). The CDR3 length is 13 residues. The ends were cut back, 3 bases at V and 2 bases at J, with 10 bases in the middle. The CDR3 coding sequence is TGCAGTGCTAGTGAGAGCGAGAACTATGGCTACACCTTC. Protein sequence: CSASESENYGYTF.

The rearrangement joins TRBV15 to TRBJ1-4, with D perhaps TRBD1 (5 bases). The V end lost 0 bases, the J end lost 7 bases, and 15 bases lay between the germline ends. Germline CDR1 LNHNV, CDR2 YYDKDF (reference sequence). The CDR3 extends over 16 amino acids. The CDR3 loop is CATSRDLPGTGEKLFF. The CDR3 bases are TGTGCCACCAGCAGAGATCTTCCGGGGACCGGTGAAAAACTGTTTTTT.

V and J are TRBV6-5 and TRBJ2-7, with 9 bases matching TRBD2. This CDR3 is built from 14 residues. The trim removed 2 bases at V and 2 bases at J, leaving 1 base unmatched. Germline lookup yields CDR1 MNHEY and CDR2 SVGAGI. The CDR3 reads CASSYGGGAYEQYF. CDR3 bases: TGTGCCAGCAGTTACGGCGGGGGGGCCTACGAGCAGTACTTC.

V usage is TRBV4-1 and J usage is TRBJ1-3; D is unresolved. CDR1 and CDR2 (germline): MGHRA, YSYEKL. The CDR3 is 14 residues long. V shed 4 bases and J shed 2 bases, with 9 bases lying between them. For the CDR3, the DNA is TGCGCCAGCAGCCGTTGGTCGACTGGAAACACCATATATTTT. This encodes CASSRWSTGNTIYF.

The chain is built from TRBV10-2 and TRBJ1-4; D gene uncertain. Germline V CDR1 and CDR2: WSHSY, SAAADI. CDR3 size: 12 residues. The ends were cut back, 0 bases at V and 8 bases at J, with 4 bases in the middle. In DNA form, the CDR3 reads TGCGCCAGCAGTGAGTCGGAGGAAAAACTGTTTTTT. It yields the protein CASSESEEKLFF.

This chain connects TRBV6-5 to TRBJ2-1; D gene uncertain. CDR3 length equals 12 residues. V lost 7 bases, J lost 10 bases, and 14 bases lay in between. The germline V gene has CDR1 MNHEY and CDR2 SVGAGI. The CDR3 reads CASTFSTREQFF. CDR3 coding DNA: TGTGCCAGCACCTTCAGCACGAGGGAGCAGTTCTTC.

The gene calls are TRBV7-3 and TRBJ1-6; TRBD1 might be the D (6 bases). Germline lookup yields CDR1 SGHTA and CDR2 FQGTGA. This CDR3 spans 16 amino acids. Trimming removed 6 bases at V and 7 bases at J, with 19 bases between. CDR3 sequence: CASSRARRGANSPLHF. For the CDR3, the DNA is TGTGCCAGCAGTAGAGCTCGCCGGGGGGCAAATTCACCCCTCCACTTT.

This chain links TRBV3-1 (or the pseudogene TRBV3-2) with TRBJ2-7; TRBD2 aligns across 7 bases. V lost 8 bases and J lost 4; bases outside the gene matches: 8. The CDR3 contains 13 residues. Germline V gene data show CDR1 as LGHDT and CDR2 as YNNKEL (reference sequence). Written as DNA, the CDR3 is TGTGCCAGCCAAGGACTAGACGGGTACGAGCAGTACTTC. It specifies CASQGLDGYEQYF.

V is TRBV4-1 and J is TRBJ1-1; unclear D gene. CDR1 is MGHRA and CDR2 is YSYEKL in the germline V gene. Trimming stripped 0 bases from V and 7 bases from J, with 12 bases between. This CDR3 is built from 14 residues. The CDR3 loop is CASSQEWNSHEAFF. CDR3 DNA sequence: TGCGCCAGCAGCCAAGAGTGGAACAGCCATGAAGCTTTCTTT.

By share, this clone counts as medium-sized (0.01 to 0.1%). The chain joins TRBV6-6 to TRBJ1-6; TRBD1 aligns across 7 bases. The CDR3 spans 15 residues. The junction had 8 bases not matched to a gene; V was cut back by 6 bases and J by 6 bases. Germline V gives CDR1 MNHNY, CDR2 SVGAGI (reference sequence). The CDR3 spells CASRPPTGSNSPLHF. The CDR3 coding sequence is TGTGCCAGCAGGCCACCGACAGGGTCTAATTCACCCCTCCACTTT.

V and J are TRBV5-1 and TRBJ2-7; tentatively, D is TRBD1 (7 bases). Deletions cut 4 bases from V and 6 bases from J, with 23 bases between. Germline V gene data show CDR1 as SGHRS and CDR2 as YFSETQ. This CDR3 spans 16 amino acids. The CDR3 DNA sequence: TGCGCCAGCAGCGGAGGGGGCCAGGGTCGCTTAGGCGAGCAGTACTTC. Translating it yields CASSGGGQGRLGEQYF.

This sequence joins TRBV19 and TRBJ1-1; D unclear. CDR3 length equals 13 residues. Germline-derived CDR1 and CDR2 are LNHDA and SQIVND (reference sequence). Trimming took off 6 bases at V and 0 bases at J, with 8 bases between the two ends. CDR3 protein: CASSDTVNTEAFF. The CDR3 DNA sequence: TGTGCCAGTAGCGACACAGTGAACACTGAAGCTTTCTTT. The full variable domain, in which reference TRBV19 and TRBJ1-1 provide the parts outside the CDR3, is DGGITQSPKYLFRKEGQNVTLSCEQNLNHDAMYWYRQDPGQGLRLIYYSQIVNDFQKGDIAEGYSVSREKKESFPLTVTSAQKNPTAFYLCASSDTVNTEAFFGQGTRLTVV.

The chain recombines TRBV11-2 with TRBJ2-7; D possibly uses TRBD1 or TRBD2 (5 bases each). The CDR3 runs 13 residues. Germline V gene data show CDR1 as SGHAT and CDR2 as FQNNGV. Between the trimmed V and J ends, which lost 5 bases and 2 bases, there was a span of 10 bases. The CDR3 coding sequence is TGTGCCAGCAGCCTGGGGACCGCCTACGAGCAGTACTTC. Translating gives CASSLGTAYEQYF. Full variable domain (outside the CDR3, taken from reference TRBV11-2 and TRBJ2-7): EAGVAQSPRYKIIEKRQSVAFWCNPISGHATLYWYQQILGQGPKLLIQFQNNGVVDDSQLPKDRFSAERLKGVDSTLKIQPAKLEDSAVYLCASSLGTAYEQYFGPGTRLTVT.

The chain is built from TRBV5-1 and TRBJ1-1; D call uncertain. There are 14 residues in the CDR3. With 0 bases removed from V and 0 bases from J, the gap between germline ends came to 6 bases. Germline assignment: CDR1 SGHRS and CDR2 YFSETQ. CDR3 amino acids: CASSLGAVNTEAFF. CDR3 sequence (DNA): TGCGCCAGCAGCTTGGGTGCAGTGAACACTGAAGCTTTCTTT.

CDR3 loop: CAWTKGASYNEQFF. The CDR3 DNA is TGTGCCTGGACTAAGGGGGCTTCCTACAATGAGCAGTTCTTC. The rearrangement links TRBV30 to TRBJ2-1; 7 nucleotides line up with TRBD1. In germline, CDR1 is GTSNPN, CDR2 SVGIG (reference sequence). The CDR3 runs 14 residues. V lost 4 bases to trimming and J lost 1 base; unmatched junction nucleotides: 4. The full variable domain, with the rest looked up from reference TRBV30 and TRBJ2-1, is SQTIHQWPATLVQPVGSPLSLECTVEGTSNPNLYWYRQAAGRGLQLLFYSVGIGQISSEVPQNLSASRPQDRQFILSSKKLLLSDSGFYLCAWTKGASYNEQFFGPGTRLTVL.

The chain employs TRBV6-5 and TRBJ1-5; 7 positions agree with TRBD1. V shed 10 bases, J shed 4 bases, and the junction held 13 bases outside the gene matches. Looked up from germline, CDR1 is MNHEY and CDR2 is SVGAGI. CDR3 length: 15 residues. The CDR3 DNA reads as TGTGCCACCAGAAGACAGGGCCAGGGGAATCAGCCCCAGCATTTT. It specifies CATRRQGQGNQPQHF.

The chain combines TRBV7-9 with TRBJ2-2, with 11 bases that match TRBD2. This CDR3 contains 18 residues. After removal of 4 bases from V and 2 bases from J, the junction contained 9 bases not matched to a gene. CDR1 is SEHNR, CDR2 FQNEAQ, per germline (reference sequence). CDR3 bases: TGTGCCAGCAGCTATAAGGGACTAGCGGTTATCAACACCGGGGAGCTGTTTTTT. It codes for CASSYKGLAVINTGELFF.

This clone was picked up one time. The gene calls are TRBV7-3 and TRBJ1-1, with TRBD1 matching over 8 bases. Unmatched junction bases numbered 11, after V lost 7 bases and J lost 7 bases. Germline CDR1 is SGHTA and CDR2 is FQGTGA. This CDR3 contains 14 residues. The CDR3 bases are TGTGCCAGCAAGCTTAATTCAGGGGGCGGTGAAGCTTTCTTT. Encoded protein: CASKLNSGGGEAFF.

This clone has only a few counts. The chain recombines TRBV19 with TRBJ1-2, with D unresolved. V was shortened by 3 bases and J by 3 bases, with 11 bases between the two germline ends. This CDR3 contains 14 residues. Germline CDR1 is LNHDA and CDR2 is SQIVND (reference sequence). This chain's CDR3 is CASSISGSYYGYTF. The CDR3, as DNA: TGTGCCAGTAGTATTTCAGGCAGCTACTATGGCTACACCTTC. The variable domain in full, with the rest retrieved from reference TRBV19 and TRBJ1-2, is DGGITQSPKYLFRKEGQNVTLSCEQNLNHDAMYWYRQDPGQGLRLIYYSQIVNDFQKGDIAEGYSVSREKKESFPLTVTSAQKNPTAFYLCASSISGSYYGYTFGSGTRLTVV.